This T cell receptor (beta chain) comes out of a study of blood T cell repertoires in COVID-19. The wider study: The cDNA or gDNA used as material had been derived from T cells, B-cell-depleted T cells, or PBMCs.

Sequencing was performed with immunoSEQ multiplex PCR; in TCRdb, only in-frame clones are kept and a portion is missing. The sample shows approximately 220,000 clones, around 82% of them seen only once. Germline CDR1 reads MGHRA; CDR2 reads YSYEKL. CDR3 length: 12 amino acids. The chain is built from TRBV4-1 and TRBJ2-7; unclear D gene. With the DNA end fitting TRBJ2-1 better, the J assignment may be wrong. The TCR comes from a woman aged 60 to 75 with acute or convalescent COVID-19. The sequenced sample was peripheral blood. The DNA of the CDR3 is TGCGCCAGCAGCGACCTGGACAATGAGCAGTTCTTC. The encoded protein is CASSDLDNEQFF.